This T cell receptor beta chain was documented in a study of cytomegalovirus exposure and HLA in healthy donors. From germline, CDR1 is MNHNY and CDR2 SVGAGI (reference sequence). This CDR3 contains 15 residues. The J segment lost 3 bases and the V segment lost 0 bases, leaving 2 bases of the junction unmatched. This clone was picked up a small number of times. Its antigen is undetermined. The same CDR3 is also encoded by other DNA sequences in this sample. PCR used 60 Vbeta primers and 13 Jbeta primers. Generated by immunoSEQ multiplex PCR, the TCRdb table keeps only in-frame clones and is missing some. Of some 180,000 clones in the sample, roughly three quarters were seen once. General study findings and limits: The authors enumerated 150 to 200 TCR beta chains as linked to cytomegalovirus. CMV serostatus was the only immune exposure information that was available. Some V segments could not be told apart, so they were left out, TRBV6-2 and TRBV6-3 among them.

Input material: PBMCs. V and J are TRBV6-6 and TRBJ2-7, with 10 bases fitting TRBD1. The sequence derives from a male donor in good health and CMV-seronegative. CDR3 region: CASSYSGTGDYEQYF. The CDR3 coding sequence is TGTGCCAGCAGTTACTCGGGGACAGGGGACTACGAGCAGTACTTC.